This T cell receptor (beta chain) was identified during a study of CD8 T cells in ankylosing spondylitis. Notes on the study in general: Several of the motif variants were reported before in synovial fluid and blood from reactive arthritis. A motif in TCR beta, a set of several highly homologous variants, appeared characteristic of ankylosing spondylitis blood. In ankylosing spondylitis patients, matched synovial fluid reportedly showed significant enrichment of disease-linked clones.

As the method for making TCR beta libraries, quantitative 5'-RACE with molecular barcodes was used. Each CDR3 protein gets one entry after TCRdb re-called the 5' RACE reads with MiXCR. The table records about 540,000 distinct CDR3 sequences, about 13% of them present only once. V was trimmed by 1 base and J by 8 bases, leaving 18 bases between them. Looked up from germline, CDR1 is SGHRS and CDR2 is YFSETQ. The CDR3 has 15 residues. Notes on this clonotype: Its antigen is unknown.

The clonotype was recovered from a male donor with ankylosing spondylitis. The sample consisted of blood, either unsorted or a sorted T cell fraction (not recorded which). The chain recombines TRBV5-1 with TRBJ1-2; D call uncertain. CDR3 sequence reads: CASSLTGSQPAGYTF. The CDR3 region has the DNA TGCGCCAGCAGCTTGACTGGCTCCCAACCGGCGGGCTACACCTTC.